The entry that follows covers one TCR beta chain sequence. Primers used in a second PCR of about 7 to 12 cycles were a sample-barcoded 5' primer and a J-beta primer mix. TCRdb itself ran the 5' RACE reads through MiXCR, one entry per CDR3 protein. The repertoire holds 1.5 million to 2 million distinct CDR3 sequences, with 40% to 55% as singletons. The data are from a study of blood T cells in healthy people across ages. The V end lost 5 bases, the J end lost 2 bases, and 16 bases lay between the germline ends. The CDR3 consists of 15 residues. Germline CDR1 MNHEY, CDR2 SMNVEV (reference sequence). The clonotype originates from a woman between 35 and 50 years old in good health. This chain joins TRBV27 and TRBJ2-7, with D uncertain. The source material was blood. The CDR3 reads CASSPTHRGPYEQYF. DNA of the CDR3: TGTGCCAGCAGTCCTACACACCGAGGTCCCTACGAGCAGTACTTC.